Following are 23 T cell receptor beta chains from one sample sequenced in a study of T cells in Graves' hyperthyroidism and ophthalmopathy. The source material, RNA transcripts, was used to amplify TCR beta CDR3 regions. First-round RT-PCR of the TCR CDR3 relied on the HTBI primer set. From the multiplex PCR reads, TCRdb called clonotypes with MiXCR, one entry per CDR3 protein. The sample includes about 360,000 distinct CDR3 sequences, less than 15% seen only once; the top ten take less than 25%. The specimen sequenced was blood. The source is a man aged 30 to 45 with Graves' hyperthyroidism that later progressed to Graves' ophthalmopathy.

The sample holds many counts of this clonotype. This chain connects TRBV7-9 to TRBJ2-1; 11 nucleotides line up with TRBD2. J was trimmed by 8 bases and V by 4 bases; bases with no gene match: 7. Germline V gene lookup returns CDR1 SEHNR and CDR2 FQNEAQ (reference sequence). This CDR3 has 15 residues. CDR3 nucleotides: TGTGCCAGCAGCTCAAGACTAGCGGGGAGAGATGAGCAGTTCTTC. Protein: CASSSRLAGRDEQFF. The variable domain in full, completed from reference TRBV7-9 and TRBJ2-1, reads DTGVSQNPRHKITKRGQNVTFRCDPISEHNRLYWYRQTLGQGPEFLTYFQNEAQLEKSRLLSDRFSAERPKGSFSTLEIQRTEQGDSAMYLCASSSRLAGRDEQFFGPGTRLTVL.

About this clonotype: A much more abundant neighbour one base away suggests this may be a read error. The rearrangement uses TRBV7-2 and TRBJ2-1; no clear D. Germline V gene lookup returns CDR1 SGHTA and CDR2 FQGNSA. Trimming removed 1 base from V and 6 bases from J, with 4 bases in between. This CDR3 has 12 amino acids. CDR3 DNA sequence: TGTGCCAGCAGCTTAGGATTCAATGAGCAGTTCTTC. It encodes CASSLGFNEQFF.

The rearrangement joins TRBV6-1 to TRBJ2-7, with D perhaps matching TRBD1 or TRBD2 (5 bases each). Trimming shortened V by 6 bases and J by 2 bases, and 20 bases separated the two germline ends. The CDR3 runs to 16 residues. In germline, CDR1 is MNHNS, CDR2 SASEGT. In nucleotides, the CDR3 is TGTGCCAGCAGCACCCGGGGCCAGAAACCCCCCTACGAGCAGTACTTC. Translating gives CASSTRGQKPPYEQYF.

This clonotype was counted many times. This chain connects TRBV27 to TRBJ1-1, with TRBD1 matching over 8 bases. Germline V gene data show CDR1 as MNHEY and CDR2 as SMNVEV (reference sequence). The CDR3 contains 14 residues. Unmatched junction bases numbered 5, after V lost 4 bases and J lost 4 bases. Here the CDR3 reads CASSYQTGGTEAFF. The CDR3 DNA reads as TGTGCCAGCAGTTACCAAACAGGGGGCACTGAAGCTTTCTTT.

The sample holds many counts of this clonotype. This chain joins TRBV12-3 or TRBV12-4 and TRBJ2-7; D not certain. Trimming pared 6 bases from V and 2 bases from J, leaving 17 bases between. The CDR3 consists of 15 residues. The CDR3 here is CASSPHGRRTYEQYF. DNA for the CDR3: TGTGCCAGCAGCCCCCACGGACGCCGAACCTACGAGCAGTACTTC.

This clonotype showed up many times. V gene TRBV2 combines with J gene TRBJ1-1; no clear D gene. Per the germline V gene, CDR1 is SNHLY and CDR2 is FYNNEI. CDR3 length equals 13 residues. V was clipped by 7 bases and J by 0 bases, with 9 bases between them. Written as DNA, the CDR3 is TGTGCCAGCAACCGTATTATGAACACTGAAGCTTTCTTT. The encoded protein is CASNRIMNTEAFF. Complete variable domain (other parts from reference TRBV2 and TRBJ1-1): EPEVTQTPSHQVTQMGQEVILRCVPISNHLYFYWYRQILGQKVEFLVSFYNNEISEKSEIFDDQFSVERPDGSNFTLKIRSTKLEDSAMYFCASNRIMNTEAFFGQGTRLTVV.

In its sample, this clonotype was seen many times. V is TRBV3-1 and J is TRBJ1-4, with 8 nucleotides matching TRBD1. The V and J ends lost 2 bases and 7 bases, in that order; junction bases with no gene match: 3. The CDR3 sequence is 14 residues long. From germline, CDR1 is LGHDT and CDR2 YNNKEL (reference sequence). The CDR3 nucleotides read TGTGCCAGCAGCCAACAGGGGGCAGGTGAAAAACTGTTTTTT. Amino acids: CASSQQGAGEKLFF. The whole variable domain, remainder taken from reference TRBV3-1 and TRBJ1-4, is DTAVSQTPKYLVTQMGNDKSIKCEQNLGHDTMYWYKQDSKKFLKIMFSYNNKELIINETVPNRFSPKSPDKAHLNLHINSLELGDSAVYFCASSQQGAGEKLFFGSGTQLSVL.

This clonotype came up many times. This chain connects TRBV3-1 to TRBJ1-2; D is uncertain. Germline lookup yields CDR1 LGHDT and CDR2 YNNKEL (reference sequence). The V gene lost 2 bases and the J gene lost 1 base, with 8 bases spanning the gap. This CDR3 region has 14 residues. Here the CDR3 DNA reads TGTGCCAGCAGCCAAAGAAGGGTTAACTATGGCTACACCTTC. Protein product: CASSQRRVNYGYTF.

Only a few counts were recorded for this clonotype. The CDR3 DNA reads as TGTGCCAGCAGCTTAAACGGGGGCCCGGAGACCCAGTACTTC. It yields the protein CASSLNGGPETQYF. The rearrangement links TRBV11-3 to TRBJ2-5; D may be TRBD1 or TRBD2 (6 bases each). This CDR3 spans 14 amino acids. Looked up from germline, CDR1 is SGHNT and CDR2 is YENEEA. V was cut by 2 bases and J by 5 bases, with 12 bases left in between. Based on the CDR3 plus reference TRBV11-3 and TRBJ2-5, the full variable domain is EAGVVQSPRYKIIEKKQPVAFWCNPISGHNTLYWYLQNLGQGPELLIRYENEEAVDDSQLPKDRFSAERLKGVDSTLKIQPAELGDSAVYLCASSLNGGPETQYFGPGTRLLVL.

The rearrangement joins TRBV11-2 to TRBJ1-2, with D possibly TRBD1 on 6 matching bases. Germline assignment: CDR1 SGHAT and CDR2 FQNNGV. The CDR3 is 13 residues long. The V end lost 5 bases, the J end lost 1 base, and 8 bases lay between the germline ends. The CDR3 sequence is CASSQDSNYGYTF. The CDR3 DNA sequence: TGTGCCAGCAGCCAGGACAGTAACTATGGCTACACCTTC.

This clonotype was detected ten times or more. The CDR3 loop reads CASSVGRKSYEQYF. In DNA form, the CDR3 reads TGTGCCAGCAGTGTGGGACGGAAATCCTACGAGCAGTACTTC. The chain uses TRBV6-1 and TRBJ2-7, with D tentatively TRBD1 or TRBD2 (5 bases each). Trimming left V 4 bases short and J 1 base short, with 11 bases between. The CDR3 length is 14 residues. Germline V gene data show CDR1 as MNHNS and CDR2 as SASEGT.

This sequence joins TRBV24-1 and TRBJ2-5; 7 bases are a match to TRBD1. Germline trimming cut 9 bases from V and 2 bases from J; bases unmatched to any gene: 8. The CDR3 has 14 residues. Germline lookup yields CDR1 KGHDR and CDR2 SFDVKD. CDR3 protein: CATGSTGLQETQYF. The CDR3 DNA sequence: TGTGCCACCGGATCGACAGGGCTGCAAGAGACCCAGTACTTC.

The sample holds many counts of this clonotype. CDR3: CASSQGIRSTDTQYF. The CDR3 DNA follows: TGTGCCAGCAGCCAAGGTATCCGGTCTACAGATACGCAGTATTTT. V usage is TRBV3-1 and J usage is TRBJ2-3; D is unclear. Germline CDR1 and CDR2: LGHDT and YNNKEL (reference sequence). Deletions cut 1 base from V and 3 bases from J, with 11 bases between. This CDR3 has 15 residues.

This clonotype occurred a few times. This chain connects TRBV6-1 to TRBJ1-6; D might be TRBD1 (5 bases). CDR1 and CDR2 (germline): MNHNS, SASEGT. CDR3 length: 14 residues. Trimming cost V 6 bases and J 5 bases, with 11 bases left between them. In DNA, the CDR3 is TGTGCCAGCAGGCAGACAGTGGATAATTCACCCCTCCACTTT. This sequence encodes CASRQTVDNSPLHF.

The rearrangement links TRBV6-5 to TRBJ1-2; D may be TRBD1 (6 bases). CDR1 is MNHEY, CDR2 SVGAGI, per germline. The CDR3 is 13 amino acids. V lost 4 bases to trimming and J lost 4 bases, with 10 bases between them. CDR3 region: CASSSGTSYGYTF. The CDR3 DNA is TGTGCCAGCAGTTCAGGGACATCCTATGGCTACACCTTC.

The J gene is TRBJ1-1, the V gene TRBV7-2; perhaps TRBD1 as D (6 bases). The CDR3 is made up of 16 amino acids. Between the trimmed V and J ends, which lost 1 base and 2 bases, there was a span of 14 bases. Germline V gives CDR1 SGHTA, CDR2 FQGNSA. The CDR3 nucleotides read TGTGCCAGCAGCTTAGTAGGGGGGACGATAAACACTGAAGCTTTCTTT. Translated, it gives CASSLVGGTINTEAFF. The full variable domain, its missing parts supplied by reference TRBV7-2 and TRBJ1-1, is GAGVSQSPSNKVTEKGKDVELRCDPISGHTALYWYRQSLGQGLEFLIYFQGNSAPDKSGLPSDRFSAERTGGSVSTLTIQRTQQEDSAVYLCASSLVGGTINTEAFFGQGTRLTVV.

This sequence joins TRBV5-8 and TRBJ1-5; TRBD1 might be the D (6 bases). There are 16 residues in the CDR3. The germline CDR1 and CDR2 sequences are SGHTS and YDEGEE. V lost 0 bases to trimming and J lost 0 bases, with 10 bases between them. In DNA form, the CDR3 reads TGTGCCAGCAGCTTGGGACAGGTTTATAGCAATCAGCCCCAGCATTTT. It codes for CASSLGQVYSNQPQHF.

The sample holds many counts of this clonotype. The rearrangement joins TRBV25-1 to TRBJ2-5; 7 bases are shared with TRBD1. The CDR3 contains 16 residues. The V gene's germline CDR1 is MGHDK and CDR2 SYGVNS. V dropped 1 base and J dropped 5; count of bases not matched to a gene: 10. In nucleotides, the CDR3 is TGTGCCAGCAGTGAATGGGAACAGGGGTGGATCGAGACCCAGTACTTC. Translated, it gives CASSEWEQGWIETQYF.

This clonotype occurred once. The V call is TRBV27, the J call TRBJ2-1; 9 bases map to TRBD1. The CDR3 covers 19 residues. With V trimmed by 2 bases and J by 6 bases, 17 bases remained unmatched. CDR1 is MNHEY and CDR2 is SMNVEV in the germline V gene (reference sequence). The CDR3 DNA reads as TGTGCCAGCAGTTTACTATTCCATCGACCGGGACAGGGTGTCAATGAGCAGTTCTTC. Translating it yields CASSLLFHRPGQGVNEQFF.

This clonotype was seen a handful of times. The chain joins TRBV4-3 to TRBJ1-3, with 7 bases lining up with TRBD1. Germline V gene data show CDR1 as LGHNA and CDR2 as YSLEER. With V trimmed by 2 bases and J by 0 bases, 7 bases remained unmatched. The CDR3 is made up of 17 amino acids. The chain's CDR3 is CASSQPLTGISGNTIYF. The CDR3 DNA reads as TGCGCCAGCAGCCAACCGTTGACAGGGATCTCTGGAAACACCATATATTTT.

This clonotype was recorded at least ten times. The rearrangement joins TRBV12-3 or TRBV12-4 to TRBJ1-2, with D possibly matching TRBD1 (5 bases). The V end lost 7 bases, the J end lost 7 bases, and 16 bases lay between the germline ends. The CDR3 length is 13 residues. CDR3 sequence: CASTTLSGRGYTF. The CDR3 region has the DNA TGTGCCAGCACAACATTATCGGGGCGTGGCTACACCTTC.

This chain uses TRBV12-3 or TRBV12-4 with TRBJ1-1, with D hard to call. This CDR3 has 12 residues. Trimming cost V 3 bases and J 7 bases, with 9 bases left between them. CDR3 amino acids: CASSFQRFEAFF. As DNA, the CDR3 is TGTGCCAGCAGTTTTCAAAGGTTTGAAGCTTTCTTT.

The V and J genes are TRBV6-5 and TRBJ2-2; no firm D call. The germline gives CDR1 MNHEY, CDR2 SVGAGI. Trimming removed 0 bases at V and 0 bases at J, with 8 bases between. The CDR3 is 16 amino acids. The CDR3: CASSYSGPTNTGELFF. CDR3 DNA: TGTGCCAGCAGTTACTCAGGGCCTACGAACACCGGGGAGCTGTTTTTT.